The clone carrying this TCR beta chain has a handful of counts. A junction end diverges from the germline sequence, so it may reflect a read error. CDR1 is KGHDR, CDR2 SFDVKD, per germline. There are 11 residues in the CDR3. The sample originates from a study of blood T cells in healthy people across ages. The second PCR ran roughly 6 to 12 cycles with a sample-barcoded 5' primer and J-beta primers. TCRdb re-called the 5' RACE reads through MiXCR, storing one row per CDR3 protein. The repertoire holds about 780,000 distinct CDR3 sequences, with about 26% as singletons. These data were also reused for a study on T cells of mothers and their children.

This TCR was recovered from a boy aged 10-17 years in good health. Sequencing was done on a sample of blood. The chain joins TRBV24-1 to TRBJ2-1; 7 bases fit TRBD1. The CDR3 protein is CATSDRQGWIF. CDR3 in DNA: TGTGCCACCAGTGACCGACAGGGTTGGATCTTC.